Listed below are T cell receptor beta chains from one sample, sequenced in a study of T cells in Graves' hyperthyroidism and ophthalmopathy. TCRdb fed the multiplex PCR reads into MiXCR, producing one record per CDR3 protein. The sample shows about 840,000 distinct CDR3 sequences, roughly 40% of them seen only once. The specimen sequenced was blood. All receptors derive from a man aged 18-30 years with Graves' hyperthyroidism. Both conserved end residues are part of each CDR3. Fields, in order: CDR3 protein, CDR3 DNA, D gene, clone size, J gene, V gene. The D gene is left open where the match is weak. Rows may omit the clone size; those that give it use once, few, many or a size class.

CDR3aa: CSAPRGAQEQYF
CDR3nt: TGCAGTGCTCCCCGCGGTGCGCAAGAGCAGTACTTC
d_gene: -
abundance: few
j_gene: TRBJ2-7
v_gene: TRBV20-1

CDR3aa: CASSQEQGNPEAFF
CDR3nt: TGCGCCAGCAGCCAAGAACAGGGAAACCCTGAAGCTTTCTTT
d_gene: -
abundance: -
j_gene: TRBJ1-1
v_gene: TRBV4-1

CDR3aa: CSARRGWDEQYF
CDR3nt: TGCAGTGCTAGGAGGGGTTGGGACGAGCAGTACTTC
d_gene: -
abundance: many
j_gene: TRBJ2-7
v_gene: TRBV20-1

CDR3aa: CASSQGRMEPQHF
CDR3nt: TGCGCCAGCAGCCAGGGCCGTATGGAGCCCCAGCATTTT
d_gene: -
abundance: -
j_gene: TRBJ1-5
v_gene: TRBV4-1

CDR3aa: CASSESSGGKETQYF
CDR3nt: TGTGCCAGCAGTGAGAGTAGCGGGGGAAAAGAGACCCAGTACTTC
d_gene: TRBD2
abundance: many
j_gene: TRBJ2-5
v_gene: TRBV2

CDR3aa: CASSLGTGGESNQPQHF
CDR3nt: TGCGCCAGCAGCTTGGGGACAGGGGGCGAAAGCAATCAGCCCCAGCATTTT
d_gene: TRBD1
abundance: -
j_gene: TRBJ1-5
v_gene: TRBV5-1

CDR3aa: CATSDQTGANVLTF
CDR3nt: TGTGCCACCAGTGACCAGACAGGGGCCAACGTCCTGACTTTC
d_gene: -
abundance: -
j_gene: TRBJ2-6
v_gene: TRBV24-1

CDR3aa: CASSPQSNSPPHF
CDR3nt: TGTGCCAGCAGCCCCCAAAGTAATTCACCCCCCCACTTT
d_gene: -
abundance: -
j_gene: TRBJ1-6
v_gene: TRBV7-9

CDR3aa: CASSLTGTSGSPGANVLTF
CDR3nt: TGTGCCAGCTCCCTCACCGGGACTAGCGGGTCCCCTGGGGCCAACGTCCTGACTTTC
d_gene: TRBD2
abundance: once
j_gene: TRBJ2-6
v_gene: TRBV25-1

CDR3aa: CASSSKGAPQETQYF
CDR3nt: TGTGCCAGCAGCTCCAAGGGGGCACCCCAAGAGACCCAGTACTTC
d_gene: TRBD1
abundance: -
j_gene: TRBJ2-5
v_gene: TRBV11-1

CDR3aa: CSAPSGGRGYTF
CDR3nt: TGCAGTGCCCCCAGCGGGGGCCGGGGCTACACCTTC
d_gene: -
abundance: -
j_gene: TRBJ1-2
v_gene: TRBV20-1

CDR3aa: CASSVDPGAPYEQYF
CDR3nt: TGTGCCAGCAGCGTAGATCCGGGTGCCCCTTACGAGCAGTACTTC
d_gene: -
abundance: few
j_gene: TRBJ2-7
v_gene: TRBV9

CDR3aa: CASSPVGVGNTIYF
CDR3nt: TGTGCCAGCAGCCCCGTGGGGGTTGGAAACACCATATATTTT
d_gene: -
abundance: few
j_gene: TRBJ1-3
v_gene: TRBV9

CDR3aa: CASSSRRGADEQYF
CDR3nt: TGTGCCAGCAGCTCAAGGCGAGGGGCGGACGAGCAGTACTTC
d_gene: -
abundance: -
j_gene: TRBJ2-7
v_gene: TRBV5-1

CDR3aa: CASGTDSPEAFF
CDR3nt: TGCGCCAGCGGGACGGACAGTCCCGAAGCTTTCTTT
d_gene: -
abundance: many
j_gene: TRBJ1-1
v_gene: TRBV5-1

CDR3aa: CSVEYGGASVRGTQYF
CDR3nt: TGCAGCGTTGAATATGGGGGGGCGTCGGTGCGAGGGACCCAGTACTTC
d_gene: -
abundance: -
j_gene: TRBJ2-5
v_gene: TRBV29-1

CDR3aa: CASSQESEFYEQYF
CDR3nt: TGCGCCAGCAGCCAAGAAAGTGAGTTTTACGAGCAGTACTTC
d_gene: -
abundance: -
j_gene: TRBJ2-7
v_gene: TRBV7-9

CDR3aa: CASRPQDQPQHF
CDR3nt: TGTGCCAGCAGACCACAGGATCAGCCCCAGCATTTT
d_gene: -
abundance: -
j_gene: TRBJ1-5
v_gene: TRBV12-3/TRBV12-4

CDR3aa: CASSLRMRDYTEAFF
CDR3nt: TGCGCCAGCAGCTTGAGGATGCGGGATTACACTGAAGCTTTCTTT
d_gene: -
abundance: few
j_gene: TRBJ1-1
v_gene: TRBV5-1

CDR3aa: CASSPTGTDYGYTF
CDR3nt: TGTGCCAGCAGCCCAACCGGGACAGATTATGGCTACACCTTC
d_gene: TRBD1
abundance: many
j_gene: TRBJ1-2
v_gene: TRBV7-9

CDR3aa: CASSLARGLSDTGELFF
CDR3nt: TGTGCCAGCAGCTTAGCCAGGGGACTAAGCGATACCGGGGAGCTGTTTTTT
d_gene: -
abundance: -
j_gene: TRBJ2-2
v_gene: TRBV7-9

CDR3aa: CASSFADRGDNEQYF
CDR3nt: TGTGCCAGCAGTTTTGCCGACAGGGGGGATAACGAGCAGTACTTC
d_gene: TRBD1
abundance: -
j_gene: TRBJ2-7
v_gene: TRBV12-3/TRBV12-4

CDR3aa: CASNLTVPGRLRDTEAFF
CDR3nt: TGCGCCAGCAACTTAACCGTCCCGGGACGCCTCCGGGACACTGAAGCTTTCTTT
d_gene: -
abundance: -
j_gene: TRBJ1-1
v_gene: TRBV5-1

CDR3aa: CASSSTSVREQYF
CDR3nt: TGTGCCAGCAGCTCGACTAGCGTCCGGGAGCAGTACTTC
d_gene: TRBD2
abundance: many
j_gene: TRBJ2-7
v_gene: TRBV13

CDR3aa: CASSEFGTGGEKLFF
CDR3nt: TGTGCCAGCAGTGAGTTTGGAACCGGAGGTGAAAAACTGTTTTTT
d_gene: -
abundance: many
j_gene: TRBJ1-4
v_gene: TRBV2

CDR3aa: CAGSVEVQNTEAFF
CDR3nt: TGTGCCGGCAGCGTTGAAGTCCAGAACACTGAAGCTTTCTTT
d_gene: -
abundance: -
j_gene: TRBJ1-1
v_gene: TRBV25-1

CDR3aa: CASSPPGPFYEQYF
CDR3nt: TGTGCCAGCAGCCCTCCGGGACCGTTCTACGAGCAGTACTTC
d_gene: -
abundance: few
j_gene: TRBJ2-7
v_gene: TRBV7-8

CDR3aa: CASSVDDGPLHF
CDR3nt: TGTGCCAGCAGCGTAGATGATGGCCCCCTCCACTTT
d_gene: -
abundance: many
j_gene: TRBJ1-6
v_gene: TRBV9